What follows describes a single TCR beta chain. Antigen specificity is unknown. V lost 5 bases, J lost 1 base, and 3 bases stayed unmatched. The CDR3 spans 14 residues. CDR1 is SGHAT and CDR2 is FQNNGV in the germline V gene. The sample comes from a study of cytomegalovirus exposure and HLA in healthy donors. Here immunoSEQ multiplex PCR was the method, and the copy in TCRdb shows in-frame clones only, minus some. The table lists hundreds of thousands of clones, 70% to 90% of them singletons. Study results and limitations: For most TCR sequences rarity was the rule, although some public TCRs occurred in many donors.

The gene calls are TRBV11-2 and TRBJ2-7; 9 bases match TRBD1. The specimen sequenced was PBMCs. This receptor was taken from a woman between 18 and 29 years old in good health and CMV-seronegative. CDR3 region: CASSPGQGSYEQYF. CDR3 DNA sequence: TGTGCCAGCAGCCCAGGACAGGGGTCCTACGAGCAGTACTTC.